Presented here are 17 T cell receptor beta chains from one specimen sequenced in a study of T cell responses to AZD1222 COVID-19 vaccine. The assay was immunoSEQ multiplex PCR, and TCRdb's table has in-frame clones only and misses some. The sample includes about 150,000 clones, over 75% of them seen just once. The sequences come from peripheral blood, collected 28 days after the second dose of the MenACWY control vaccine. The receptors derive from an adult who received the MenACWY meningococcal vaccine as a control.

On this clone itself: The same CDR3 is also encoded by other DNA sequences in this sample. The gene calls are TRBV7-3 and TRBJ2-3; D is unclear. Germline V gene data show CDR1 as SGHTA and CDR2 as FQGTGA. CDR3 length: 15 residues. Between the trimmed V and J ends, which lost 2 bases and 0 bases, there was a span of 9 bases. CDR3 loop: CASSLLAVSTDTQYF. CDR3 in DNA: TGTGCCAGCAGCTTATTAGCAGTTAGCACAGATACGCAGTATTTT.

This clone was detected only a few times. The chain employs TRBV6-2 or TRBV6-3 and TRBJ1-5; 7 bases are shared with TRBD1. The trim removed 6 bases at V and 5 bases at J, leaving 4 bases unmatched. The CDR3 runs 13 residues. CDR1 and CDR2 (germline): MNHEY, SVGEGT. CDR3 protein: CASSDRVDQPQHF. CDR3 coding DNA: TGTGCCAGCAGCGACAGGGTGGATCAGCCCCAGCATTTT.

The V call is TRBV7-9, the J call TRBJ1-1; D is ambiguous. V was shortened by 3 bases and J by 4 bases, with 9 bases between the two germline ends. The CDR3 consists of 13 residues. The germline V gene encodes CDR1 SEHNR and CDR2 FQNEAQ (reference sequence). CDR3: CASSFVEGTEAFF. Written as DNA, the CDR3 is TGTGCCAGCAGCTTCGTCGAGGGCACTGAAGCTTTCTTT.

CDR3: CASSPGRANEQFF. The CDR3, as DNA: TGTGCCAGCAGTCCCGGACGAGCCAATGAGCAGTTCTTC. The J gene is TRBJ2-1, the V gene TRBV28; no definite D call. Trimming removed 5 bases at V and 6 bases at J, with 11 bases between. Germline V gene lookup returns CDR1 MDHEN and CDR2 SYDVKM. This CDR3 contains 13 residues.

The genes are TRBV3-1 (or the pseudogene TRBV3-2) and TRBJ2-7; tentative D call: TRBD1 (5 bases). Trimming removed 1 base from V and 3 bases from J, with 7 bases in between. The CDR3 totals 13 residues. Germline assignment: CDR1 LGHDT and CDR2 YNNKEL (reference sequence). CDR3 nucleotides: TGTGCCAGCAGCCAAGGACAGTACTACGAGCAGTACGTC. This translates into CASSQGQYYEQYV.

The chain couples TRBV7-9 to TRBJ1-3; D not certain. The germline gives CDR1 SEHNR, CDR2 FQNEAQ (reference sequence). Trimming removed 2 bases from V and 1 base from J, with 9 bases in between. The CDR3 contains 15 residues. CDR3 in amino acids: CASSLPAPSGNTIYF. CDR3 DNA sequence: TGTGCCAGCAGCTTACCCGCGCCGTCTGGAAACACCATATATTTT.

The rearrangement links TRBV5-1 to TRBJ2-4; tentatively, D is TRBD1 or TRBD2 (6 bases each). This CDR3 has 15 amino acids. The V end was cut by 2 bases, the J end by 3 bases, with 12 bases between. Germline V gene lookup returns CDR1 SGHRS and CDR2 YFSETQ. The CDR3 DNA reads TGCGCCAGCAGCTTAGGGGGAGGTGGCAAAAACATTCAGTACTTC. This gives the protein CASSLGGGGKNIQYF.

V usage is TRBV6-2 or TRBV6-3 and J usage is TRBJ2-3; 13 bases match TRBD2. V dropped 2 bases and J dropped 0; count of bases not matched to a gene: 5. This CDR3 has 18 amino acids. Germline loops: CDR1 MNHEY, CDR2 SVGEGT. For the CDR3, the DNA is TGTGCCAGCAGTTACCCCGGGACTAGCGGGACTAGCACAGATACGCAGTATTTT. It codes for CASSYPGTSGTSTDTQYF.

The V and J genes are TRBV9 and TRBJ1-5, with a possible D match to TRBD1 (5 bases). Per germline, CDR1 SGDLS and CDR2 YYNGEE. The length of the CDR3 is 15 residues. V shed 5 bases and J shed 4 bases, with 16 bases lying between them. DNA for the CDR3: TGTGCCAGCAGTGCCGGGGCAGTAGAAAATCAGCCCCAGCATTTT. This gives the protein CASSAGAVENQPQHF.

The V and J genes are TRBV4-1 and TRBJ1-2, with D possibly matching TRBD1 (5 bases). V lost 1 base and J lost 3, with 12 bases in between. This CDR3 has 15 residues. Per the germline V gene, CDR1 is MGHRA and CDR2 is YSYEKL. Here the CDR3 reads CASSQVARGDYGYTF. CDR3 bases: TGCGCCAGCAGCCAAGTAGCAAGGGGAGACTATGGCTACACCTTC.

The chain links TRBV7-6 to TRBJ2-7; no clear D. The germline V gene has CDR1 SGHVS and CDR2 FNYEAQ. The length of the CDR3 is 12 residues. The ends were cut back, 4 bases at V and 3 bases at J, with 7 bases in the middle. The CDR3 reads CASSSSGYEQYF. CDR3 nucleotides: TGTGCCAGCAGCTCTTCAGGCTACGAGCAGTACTTC. Using reference TRBV7-6 and TRBJ2-7 for the parts outside the CDR3, the full variable domain is GAGVSQSPRYKVTKRGQDVALRCDPISGHVSLYWYRQALGQGPEFLTYFNYEAQQDKSGLPNDRFSAERPEGSISTLTIQRTEQRDSAMYRCASSSSGYEQYFGPGTRLTVT.

This chain links TRBV3-1 (or the pseudogene TRBV3-2) with TRBJ2-7; a possible D gene is TRBD2 (5 bases). Per the germline V gene, CDR1 is LGHDT and CDR2 is YNNKEL (reference sequence). This CDR3 spans 13 amino acids. The ends were cut back, 4 bases at V and 7 bases at J, with 14 bases in the middle. CDR3 region: CASSRHTSFEQYF. CDR3 DNA sequence: TGTGCCAGCAGCCGCCACACTAGTTTTGAGCAGTACTTC.

This chain connects TRBV7-8 to TRBJ1-5; D remains unclear. Germline loops: CDR1 SGHVS, CDR2 FQNEAQ. The CDR3 has 13 amino acids. Between the trimmed V and J ends, which lost 1 base and 7 bases, there was a span of 8 bases. This CDR3 reads CASSLDSPQPQHF. The CDR3 bases are TGTGCCAGCAGCTTAGATTCTCCCCAGCCCCAGCATTTT.

This sequence joins TRBV28 and TRBJ2-7; TRBD2 matches at 8 bases. CDR3 size: 14 residues. J lost 5 bases, V lost 6 bases, and 9 bases had no gene match. CDR1 and CDR2 from the germline V gene are MDHEN and SYDVKM. The CDR3, as DNA: TGTGCCAGCAGAGGACTAGCCGAGGGGAACGAGCAGTACTTC. Translating it yields CASRGLAEGNEQYF.

The chain has TRBV19 and TRBJ2-3, with D maybe TRBD2 (5 bases). Germline V gene data show CDR1 as LNHDA and CDR2 as SQIVND (reference sequence). The V and J ends lost 6 bases and 3 bases respectively, with 10 bases between them. This CDR3 has 13 amino acids. CDR3 sequence: CASSPWETDTQYF. In DNA form, the CDR3 reads TGTGCCAGTAGCCCATGGGAGACAGATACGCAGTATTTT.

This chain joins TRBV5-4 and TRBJ2-1; 7 bases line up with TRBD2. The length of the CDR3 is 15 residues. Looked up from germline, CDR1 is SGHNT and CDR2 is YYREEE (reference sequence). The ends lost 5 bases at V and 7 bases at J; junction bases unmatched: 12. The DNA for the CDR3 is TGTGCCAGCAGACCTTTCGGACTAGGGTTTAATGAGCAGTTCTTC. This encodes CASRPFGLGFNEQFF.

The V gene is TRBV28, the J gene TRBJ2-7, with unresolved D. The V gene's germline CDR1 is MDHEN and CDR2 SYDVKM. Trimming cost V 6 bases and J 5 bases, with 11 bases left between them. This CDR3 spans 12 amino acids. Written as DNA, the CDR3 is TGTGCCAGCAGCCAGATGATGGACGAGCAGTACTTC. This sequence encodes CASSQMMDEQYF.